This passage covers 8 T cell receptor beta chains from one sample sequenced in a study of blood T cell repertoires in COVID-19 (TCRdb year 2020). Library creation used the immunoSEQ multiplex PCR assay. Imported from immuneACCESS, the table was reduced by TCRdb to in-frame sequences with V and J called. These copies leave out some clones; in studies compared against another copy, an unresolved V gene accounts for under half, and the cause of the remainder is not known. Here the sample has approximately 150,000 clones; less than 85% occur a single time. The top ten clonotypes cover about 18% of the sample. Sequencing was done on a sample of peripheral blood. These receptors all stem from a woman at least 80 years old with acute or convalescent COVID-19.

The chain combines TRBV19 with TRBJ2-1, with 13 bases matching TRBD2. Germline lookup yields CDR1 LNHDA and CDR2 SQIVND (reference sequence). V was clipped by 3 bases and J by 7 bases; unmatched bases: 6. CDR3 length: 16 residues. The CDR3 DNA is TGTGCCAGTAGTATTTGGGGACTAGCGGGGCGAAATGAGCAGTTCTTC. It is translated as CASSIWGLAGRNEQFF. The whole variable domain, remainder taken from reference TRBV19 and TRBJ2-1, is DGGITQSPKYLFRKEGQNVTLSCEQNLNHDAMYWYRQDPGQGLRLIYYSQIVNDFQKGDIAEGYSVSREKKESFPLTVTSAQKNPTAFYLCASSIWGLAGRNEQFFGPGTRLTVL.

The V and J genes are TRBV7-8 and TRBJ2-1, with 9 bases aligning to TRBD2. The CDR3 loop spans 16 amino acids. Germline CDR1 SGHVS, CDR2 FQNEAQ. V shed 5 bases and J 6 bases; nucleotides not matched to a gene: 11. The CDR3 DNA reads as TGTGCCAGCAGCGCCCTAGCAGCGGGAGGCACCAATGAGCAGTTCTTC. It specifies CASSALAAGGTNEQFF.

V gene TRBV9 combines with J gene TRBJ2-3; TRBD1 agrees at 9 bases. There are 16 residues in the CDR3. V trimming: 3 bases; J trimming: 0 bases; junction bases outside the gene matches: 5. Germline V lookup: CDR1 SGDLS, CDR2 YYNGEE. Here the CDR3 reads CASSAGQGLSTDTQYF. CDR3 coding DNA: TGTGCCAGCAGCGCAGGACAGGGGCTAAGCACAGATACGCAGTATTTT.

V usage is TRBV7-9 and J usage is TRBJ1-1; tentative D call: TRBD1 (5 bases). The CDR3 runs 14 residues. Trimming cost V 8 bases and J 7 bases, with 20 bases left between them. Germline CDR1 SEHNR, CDR2 FQNEAQ (reference sequence). As DNA, the CDR3 is TGTGCCAGCGGGTCGGCGGGGCCGTCTCATGAAGCTTTCTTT. Its protein product is CASGSAGPSHEAFF. Drawing the rest from reference TRBV7-9 and TRBJ1-1, the complete variable domain is DTGVSQNPRHKITKRGQNVTFRCDPISEHNRLYWYRQTLGQGPEFLTYFQNEAQLEKSRLLSDRFSAERPKGSFSTLEIQRTEQGDSAMYLCASGSAGPSHEAFFGQGTRLTVV.

This chain joins TRBV5-8 and TRBJ2-7; 11 bases are a match to TRBD2. CDR3 length equals 15 residues. V trimming: 4 bases; J trimming: 4 bases; junction bases outside the gene matches: 7. CDR1 and CDR2 (germline): SGHTS, YDEGEE. CDR3 bases: TGTGCCAGCAGCCTAGCGGGGGGAGTTCTTTACGAGCAGTACTTC. Its translation is CASSLAGGVLYEQYF.

The chain couples TRBV18 to TRBJ2-3; 8 bases agree with TRBD1. This CDR3 is built from 18 residues. The trim removed 1 base at V and 4 bases at J, leaving 13 bases unmatched. CDR1 KGHSH and CDR2 LQKENI come from the germline V gene. CDR3 sequence: CASSPLPGQGSQADTQYF. CDR3 nucleotides: TGTGCCAGCTCACCACTACCAGGACAGGGTAGTCAGGCAGATACGCAGTATTTT.

The chain links TRBV27 to TRBJ1-2; tentatively, D is TRBD1 (6 bases). Trimming cost V 8 bases and J 8 bases, with 15 bases left between them. The length of the CDR3 is 12 residues. Germline CDR1 reads MNHEY; CDR2 reads SMNVEV (reference sequence). DNA for the CDR3: TGTGCCAGCGCAGGGACAACGGGAGGCTACACCTTC. Encoded protein: CASAGTTGGYTF.

The chain employs TRBV27 and TRBJ1-5; the D gene is possibly TRBD1 (5 bases). This CDR3 has 15 amino acids. V was cut by 2 bases and J by 4 bases, with 12 bases left in between. Looked up from germline, CDR1 is MNHEY and CDR2 is SMNVEV (reference sequence). This CDR3 is CASSLIGGWNQPQHF. CDR3 sequence (DNA): TGTGCCAGCAGTTTAATCGGGGGATGGAATCAGCCCCAGCATTTT.